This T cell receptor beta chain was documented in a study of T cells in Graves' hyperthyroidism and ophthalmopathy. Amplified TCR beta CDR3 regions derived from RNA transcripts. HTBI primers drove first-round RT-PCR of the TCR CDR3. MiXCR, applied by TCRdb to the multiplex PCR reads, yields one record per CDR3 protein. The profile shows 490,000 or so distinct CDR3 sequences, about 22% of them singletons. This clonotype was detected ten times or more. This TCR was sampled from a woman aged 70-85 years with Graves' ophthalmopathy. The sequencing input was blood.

CDR3 sequence reads: CASSLGGEGNQPQHF. The CDR3 DNA follows: TGTGCCAGCAGTTTGGGGGGCGAGGGCAATCAGCCCCAGCATTTT. The chain carries TRBV27 and TRBJ1-5; possibly TRBD1 for D (6 bases). Germline V lookup: CDR1 MNHEY, CDR2 SMNVEV (reference sequence). V was shortened by 3 bases and J by 2 bases, with 11 bases between the two germline ends. The CDR3 totals 15 residues.